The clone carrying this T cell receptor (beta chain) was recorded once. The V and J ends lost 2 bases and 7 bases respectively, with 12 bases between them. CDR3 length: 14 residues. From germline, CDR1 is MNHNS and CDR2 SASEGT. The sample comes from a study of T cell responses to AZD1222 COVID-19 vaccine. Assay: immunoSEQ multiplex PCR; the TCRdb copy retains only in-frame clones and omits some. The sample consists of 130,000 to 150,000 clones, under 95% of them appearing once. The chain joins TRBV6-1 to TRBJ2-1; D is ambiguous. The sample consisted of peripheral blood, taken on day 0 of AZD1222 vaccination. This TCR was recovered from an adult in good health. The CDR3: CASSENTERNEQFF. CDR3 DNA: TGTGCCAGCAGTGAAAACACAGAAAGGAATGAGCAGTTCTTC.